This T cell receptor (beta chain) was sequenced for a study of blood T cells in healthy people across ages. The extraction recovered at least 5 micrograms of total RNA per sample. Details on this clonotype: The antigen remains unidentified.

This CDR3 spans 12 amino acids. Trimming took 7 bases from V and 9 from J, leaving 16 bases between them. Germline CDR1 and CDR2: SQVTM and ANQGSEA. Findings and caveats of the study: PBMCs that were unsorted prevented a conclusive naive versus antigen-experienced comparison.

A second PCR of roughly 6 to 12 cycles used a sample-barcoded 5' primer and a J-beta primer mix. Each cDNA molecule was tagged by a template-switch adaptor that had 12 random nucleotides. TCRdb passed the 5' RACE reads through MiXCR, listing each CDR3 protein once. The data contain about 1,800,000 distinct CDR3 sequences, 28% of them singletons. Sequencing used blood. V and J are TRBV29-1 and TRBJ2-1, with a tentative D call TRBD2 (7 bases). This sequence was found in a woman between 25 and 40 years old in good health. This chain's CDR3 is CSGDRGAGEQFF. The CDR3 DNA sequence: TGCAGCGGTGATCGGGGGGCTGGTGAGCAGTTCTTC.